This T cell receptor (beta chain) derives from a study of cytomegalovirus exposure and HLA in healthy donors. Study-wide findings and caveats: As was reported, the HLA-A and HLA-B alleles of most subjects were accurately predicted from TCR beta sequences. In an earlier analysis, about 90% or about 30%: the productive usage of most TCR beta V segments.

Germline V gene data show CDR1 as ENHRY and CDR2 as SYGVKD. With V trimmed by 4 bases and J by 0 bases, 11 bases remained unmatched. CDR3 length equals 19 residues. Remarks on this clone: Its antigen is undetermined.

It was with 60 Vbeta and 13 Jbeta primers that the PCR ran. Method: immunoSEQ multiplex PCR; TCRdb's copy keeps in-frame clones and lacks some. The table shows roughly 230,000 clones, with around 80% occurring only once. The rearrangement uses TRBV10-3 and TRBJ2-6; TRBD1 matches at 8 bases. This receptor was identified in a boy aged 5-17 years in good health and CMV-seronegative. Sequencing was carried out using PBMCs. The CDR3 is CAISAPTGADSSGANVLTF. The CDR3, as DNA: TGTGCCATCAGTGCACCGACAGGGGCCGACTCCTCTGGGGCCAACGTCCTGACTTTC.